Sequencing of this T cell receptor beta chain was carried out in a study of molecular identifiers for immune sequencing clone quantification. This clonotype was counted many times. Its antigen is currently unknown. The CDR3 is 15 amino acids. The ends were cut back, 0 bases at V and 6 bases at J, with 11 bases in the middle. Germline lookup yields CDR1 LGHNA and CDR2 YSLEER. Investigators produced naive CD8 libraries from about 19,000 to 1,100,000 sorted cells, drawing on 10%, 30% or 50% RNA. Using a CD8+CD4-CCR7+CD45RA+ phenotype, naive CD8 T cells were sorted. One entry per CDR3 protein, called by TCRdb with MiXCR from the PCR reads. This sample yields 600,000 to 650,000 distinct CDR3 sequences, of which just under 20% are seen a single time; 0.85% belongs to the top ten. The study's findings and limits: Clones above 20 RNA copies held over 97% of effector molecules, under 1% in naive cells.

This receptor was obtained from a human donor in good health. Some libraries in this study had Jurkat cell RNA spiked in. The chain employs TRBV4-3 and TRBJ1-4; perhaps TRBD1 as D (6 bases). The sequencing input was naive CD8+ T cells from blood, with Jurkat cell RNA spiked in. Subset defined: FACS-sorted CD8+CD4-CCR7+CD45RA+ naive T cells. The CDR3 DNA reads as TGCGCCAGCAGCCAAGATCGCAGGGGTGATGAAAAACTGTTTTTT. Encoded protein: CASSQDRRGDEKLFF.